This T cell receptor (beta chain) was identified during a study of T-cell reconstitution after alpha-beta-depleted transplantation in children. Preparation of the TCRbeta library involved a method that used unique molecular identifiers. MiXCR, applied by TCRdb to the PCR reads, yields one record per CDR3 protein. The repertoire consists of fewer than 700,000 distinct CDR3 sequences, with over 10% occurring once and the leading ten covering about 2.2%. The germline CDR1 and CDR2 sequences are SGHTA and FQGTGA. The CDR3 spans 14 residues. Trimming left V 5 bases short and J 5 bases short, with 16 bases between.

The origin of this receptor is a male patient younger than 18 who had a stem cell transplant for acute myeloid leukemia, so the T cells may come from the graft donor. V usage is TRBV7-3 and J usage is TRBJ2-7, with D perhaps being TRBD1 or TRBD2 (7 bases each). Sequenced material: PBMCs, mostly from graft donor cells, taken 360 days after TCRalphabeta/CD19-depleted stem cell transplant. CDR3 DNA sequence: TGTGCCAGCAGCCAGGGGGGGCGTGCCAACGAGCAGTACTTC. It is translated as CASSQGGRANEQYF.